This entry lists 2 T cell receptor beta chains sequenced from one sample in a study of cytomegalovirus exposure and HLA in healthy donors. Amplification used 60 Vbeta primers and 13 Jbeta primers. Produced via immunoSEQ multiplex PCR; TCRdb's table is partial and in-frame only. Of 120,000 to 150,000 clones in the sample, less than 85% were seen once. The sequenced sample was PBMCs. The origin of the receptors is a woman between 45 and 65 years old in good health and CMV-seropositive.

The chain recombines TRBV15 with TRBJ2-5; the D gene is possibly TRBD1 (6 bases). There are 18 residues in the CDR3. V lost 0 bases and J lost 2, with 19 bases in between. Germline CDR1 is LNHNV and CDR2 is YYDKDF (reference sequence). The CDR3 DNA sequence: TGTGCCACCAGCAGAGATCTTGGCGAGGCAGGGGCACAAGAGACCCAGTACTTC. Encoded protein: CATSRDLGEAGAQETQYF.

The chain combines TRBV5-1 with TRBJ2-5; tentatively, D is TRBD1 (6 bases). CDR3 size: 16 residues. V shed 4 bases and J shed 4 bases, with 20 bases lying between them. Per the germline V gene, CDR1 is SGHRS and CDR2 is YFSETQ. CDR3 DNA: TGCGCCAGCAGCGGCCGGGACATATCTCTGGGAGAGACCCAGTACTTC. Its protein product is CASSGRDISLGETQYF.